This is a list of T cell receptor beta chains from one sample in a study of blood T cell repertoires in COVID-19. Some clones are missing from TCRdb's copy, which holds only in-frame ones; the method was immunoSEQ multiplex PCR. The sample shows roughly 65,000 clones, roughly nine tenths of them seen only once. The sample consisted of peripheral blood. The source is a man aged 60 to 69 with acute or convalescent COVID-19. Both conserved end residues are part of each CDR3. D genes are given only for firm matches. Size tells how often a clone was seen (once, few, many) or the class of an expanded clone, and some rows leave it out.

TGTGCCAGCAATGCGGGACTCCTACCCGAGCAGTTCTTC | CASNAGLLPEQFF | TRBV6-5 | NA | NA | TRBJ2-1
TGTGCCAGCAGCTTCGCCCCCGGACAGGGGGCCCGAACCGGGGAGCTGTTTTTT | CASSFAPGQGARTGELFF | TRBV5-4 | TRBD1 | few | TRBJ2-2
TGTGCCAGCTTCCGCGGACAGGTGAACACTGAAGCTTTCTTT | CASFRGQVNTEAFF | TRBV6-5 | TRBD1 | NA | TRBJ1-1
TGTGCCAGCAGCTCCAGAACAACTAATGAAAAACTGTTTTTT | CASSSRTTNEKLFF | TRBV7-9 | NA | NA | TRBJ1-4
TGCAGCATCCCCCGGGGATCGGCTGAAGCTTTCTTT | CSIPRGSAEAFF | TRBV29-1 | NA | NA | TRBJ1-1
TGCGCCAGCAGCTTGGGTCCCCCTACAGGGATGGTTGGAAACACCATATATTTT | CASSLGPPTGMVGNTIYF | TRBV5-1 | NA | NA | TRBJ1-3
TGTGCCAGCAGCCTCTGGGACAGGGAATCTGCTGAAGCTTTCTTT | CASSLWDRESAEAFF | TRBV5-6 | TRBD1 | NA | TRBJ1-1
TGCGCCAGCCTAGACGGGGGGACCGGGGAGCTGTTTTTT | CASLDGGTGELFF | TRBV10-1 | TRBD2 | once | TRBJ2-2
TGTGCCAGCAGCGTACTAGGGGCTAACACCGGGGAGCTGTTTTTT | CASSVLGANTGELFF | TRBV9 | NA | NA | TRBJ2-2
TGTGCCAGCAGCATTCGAGTTGAAACTGAAGCTTTCTTT | CASSIRVETEAFF | TRBV2 | NA | once | TRBJ1-1
TGTGCCAGCAGTCGACAGGGCTCTAATGAAAAACTGTTTTTT | CASSRQGSNEKLFF | TRBV6-5 | TRBD1 | NA | TRBJ1-4
TGTGCCACCAGCCTGACAGCCGTAACAGCCGGGGAGCTGTTTTTT | CATSLTAVTAGELFF | TRBV15 | NA | once | TRBJ2-2
TGTGCCACTCAGCGGGGACAGGGCACAGATACGCAGTATTTT | CATQRGQGTDTQYF | TRBV15 | NA | NA | TRBJ2-3
TGTGCCAGTAGTACATGGGACAGCGGATACGAGCAGTACTTC | CASSTWDSGYEQYF | TRBV19 | TRBD1 | NA | TRBJ2-7
TGTGCCAGCAGCTTAGTCAGGCTGAACACTGAAGCTTTCTTT | CASSLVRLNTEAFF | TRBV7-2 | NA | once | TRBJ1-1
TGTGCCAGCAGCTACAGCTGGGGGGGGCAGGGTCAGCCCCAGCATTTT | CASSYSWGGQGQPQHF | TRBV7-3 | NA | NA | TRBJ1-5
TGTGCCAGCAGCCCAAAACTGTTAAGCTCCTATAATTCACCCCTCCACTTT | CASSPKLLSSYNSPLHF | TRBV7-2 | NA | NA | TRBJ1-6
TGTGCCATCAGTGAGGGACAGGGGCGAGGCTACACCTTC | CAISEGQGRGYTF | TRBV10-3 | TRBD1 | NA | TRBJ1-2
TGTGCCAGCAGCTTAGCTCGTCCTAGGGATACGCAGTATTTT | CASSLARPRDTQYF | TRBV11-2 | NA | NA | TRBJ2-3
TGCGCCAGCAGCCAAGATAGGGGTCAGCCCCAGCATTTT | CASSQDRGQPQHF | TRBV4-1 | NA | once | TRBJ1-5
TGTGCCACCAGCAGAGGGGGAGGGACCGGGGAGCTGTTTTTT | CATSRGGGTGELFF | TRBV15 | TRBD2 | NA | TRBJ2-2